The following is a T cell receptor beta chain sequence with its context. The sample is drawn from a study of blood T cell repertoires in COVID-19. Study information: Samples representing acute and convalescent COVID-19 were sourced from the United States, Italy and Spain. PBMCs, B-cell-depleted T cells, or T cells were the source of the cDNA or gDNA that made up the material.

CDR3 length equals 13 residues. V dropped 5 bases and J dropped 3 bases, with 11 bases sitting between them. Germline CDR1 LNHDA, CDR2 SQIVND (reference sequence). The authors' processing: Amplification of reference gene primers was used by the study to estimate nucleated cell counts. Clones were read by immunoSEQ multiplex PCR, and TCRdb kept only the in-frame ones, dropping some. V and J calls and clone size are given by that table; D and trimming were obtained from the DNA. The data show 200,000 to 250,000 clones, approximately 86% seen once. Sequencing input: peripheral blood. This receptor was taken from a woman aged 25 to 45 who had recovered from COVID-19. The chain employs TRBV19 and TRBJ2-7, with TRBD1 as a possible D gene (6 bases). The CDR3 DNA reads TGTGCCAGTAGTCTTTTAGGGGGCTACGAGCAGTACTTC. Amino acid sequence: CASSLLGGYEQYF.